The 19 T cell receptor beta chains below all came from one sample that was sequenced in a study of cytomegalovirus exposure and HLA in healthy donors. The PCR employed 60 Vbeta primers together with 13 Jbeta primers. The protocol was immunoSEQ multiplex PCR, while the TCRdb copy is restricted to in-frame clones and leaves out a portion. The table includes 35,000 to 45,000 clones, 70% to 85% detected once. What was sequenced was PBMCs. These receptors all come from a woman under 30 in good health and CMV-seropositive.

This chain links TRBV27 with TRBJ1-2, with 8 bases identical to TRBD1. With 3 bases clipped from V and 3 bases from J, the junction kept 3 bases outside the gene matches. CDR1 is MNHEY and CDR2 is SMNVEV in the germline V gene (reference sequence). The CDR3 length is 14 residues. CDR3 sequence reads: CASSFGQGDYGYTF. Here the CDR3 DNA reads TGTGCCAGCAGTTTTGGACAGGGTGACTATGGCTACACCTTC.

The rearrangement uses TRBV9 and TRBJ2-7; D perhaps matches TRBD2 (5 bases). Trimming pared 3 bases from V and 0 bases from J, leaving 10 bases between. The CDR3 spans 14 residues. Germline CDR1 and CDR2: SGDLS and YYNGEE. CDR3 nucleotide sequence: TGTGCCAGCAGCGAGACTATCTACTCCTACGAGCAGTACTTC. Protein product: CASSETIYSYEQYF.

The chain has TRBV28 and TRBJ2-5, with D possibly matching TRBD1 (7 bases). The CDR3 runs to 13 residues. Germline V gene data show CDR1 as MDHEN and CDR2 as SYDVKM. The V end was cut by 5 bases, the J end by 5 bases, with 12 bases between. The CDR3 region has the DNA TGTGCCAGCAGTGAGGGGGCGGGGGAGACCCAGTACTTC. It yields the protein CASSEGAGETQYF.

In its sample, this clone was seen a few times. In nucleotides, the CDR3 is TGCAGCGTTGAGAGGGGGCAGGGGACCCAGTACTTC. Protein: CSVERGQGTQYF. The chain couples TRBV29-1 to TRBJ2-5; 7 bases agree with TRBD1. V was pared by 3 bases and J by 7 bases, with 5 bases of the junction left unmatched. The CDR3 spans 12 residues. Per the germline V gene, CDR1 is SQVTM and CDR2 is ANQGSEA.

CDR3 sequence reads: CASGAYTEAFF. The CDR3 nucleotides read TGTGCCAGTGGAGCGTACACTGAAGCTTTCTTT. V usage is TRBV11-2 and J usage is TRBJ1-1; D is undetermined. The CDR3 totals 11 residues. Germline CDR1 and CDR2: SGHAT and FQNNGV. V was trimmed by 9 bases and J by 3 bases, leaving 8 bases between them.

The gene calls are TRBV6-4 and TRBJ2-1; 10 nucleotides align to TRBD2. Unmatched junction bases numbered 6, after V lost 3 bases and J lost 7 bases. The CDR3 sequence is 15 residues long. The V gene's germline CDR1 is MRHNA and CDR2 SNTAGT. CDR3 in amino acids: CASSESLAGANEQFF. The CDR3 bases are TGTGCCAGCAGTGAGTCCCTAGCGGGGGCAAATGAGCAGTTCTTC.

The J gene is TRBJ2-5, the V gene TRBV7-2, with unresolved D. This CDR3 comprises 14 residues. V was clipped by 5 bases and J by 4 bases, with 14 bases between them. The V gene's germline CDR1 is SGHTA and CDR2 FQGNSA. CDR3 amino acids: CASSPGADVETQYF. Written as DNA, the CDR3 is TGTGCCAGCAGCCCAGGCGCCGATGTAGAGACCCAGTACTTC.

The V and J genes are TRBV6-5 and TRBJ1-4; no firm D call. Germline loops: CDR1 MNHEY, CDR2 SVGAGI. The CDR3 is 15 amino acids. V shed 8 bases and J shed 5 bases, with 18 bases lying between them. In DNA form, the CDR3 reads TGTGCCAGCGCTCCGAGGGAACCCCCCAATGAAAAACTGTTTTTT. This encodes CASAPREPPNEKLFF.

V gene TRBV19 combines with J gene TRBJ1-3; 7 bases are a match to TRBD1. Looked up from germline, CDR1 is LNHDA and CDR2 is SQIVND (reference sequence). CDR3 length: 16 amino acids. V shed 4 bases, J shed 3 bases, and the junction held 9 bases outside the gene matches. Written as DNA, the CDR3 is TGTGCCAGTAGTAAGACCGAGACAGGGAGTGGAAACACCATATATTTT. This encodes CASSKTETGSGNTIYF. The full variable domain, with the rest looked up from reference TRBV19 and TRBJ1-3, is DGGITQSPKYLFRKEGQNVTLSCEQNLNHDAMYWYRQDPGQGLRLIYYSQIVNDFQKGDIAEGYSVSREKKESFPLTVTSAQKNPTAFYLCASSKTETGSGNTIYFGEGSWLTVV.

The chain recombines TRBV6-1 with TRBJ1-1; TRBD1 matches at 9 bases. The V and J ends lost 7 bases and 1 base, in that order; junction bases with no gene match: 1. The CDR3 length is 13 residues. In germline, CDR1 is MNHNS, CDR2 SASEGT. For the CDR3, the DNA is TGTGCCAGCAAACAGGGGGCGAACACTGAAGCTTTCTTT. Translated, it gives CASKQGANTEAFF.

The chain uses TRBV7-9 and TRBJ1-2; 7 bases match TRBD1. Germline CDR1 reads SEHNR; CDR2 reads FQNEAQ (reference sequence). The CDR3 loop spans 14 amino acids. Losses at the gene ends were 5 bases for V and 6 bases for J; bases not matched to a gene: 9. This chain's CDR3 is CASSLDREWDGYTF. In nucleotides, the CDR3 is TGTGCCAGCAGCCTTGACAGGGAATGGGATGGCTACACCTTC.

This chain joins TRBV7-2 and TRBJ2-3, with 8 bases lining up with TRBD1. V lost 3 bases, J lost 4 bases, and 3 bases stayed unmatched. Germline assignment: CDR1 SGHTA and CDR2 FQGNSA. CDR3 length equals 14 residues. The CDR3: CASSLGDRPDTQYF. As DNA, the CDR3 is TGTGCCAGCAGCTTGGGGGACAGGCCAGATACGCAGTATTTT.

The chain recombines TRBV5-1 with TRBJ2-1, with a weak D call TRBD2 (5 bases). Deletions cut 7 bases from V and 4 bases from J, with 12 bases between. This CDR3 is 13 amino acids long. Germline V gives CDR1 SGHRS, CDR2 YFSETQ. This CDR3 is CASSAGSYNEQFF. The DNA for the CDR3 is TGCGCCAGCTCGGCGGGCTCGTACAATGAGCAGTTCTTC.

The genes are TRBV15 and TRBJ2-2, with 9 bases that match TRBD2. There are 16 residues in the CDR3. Looked up from germline, CDR1 is LNHNV and CDR2 is YYDKDF (reference sequence). Losses at the gene ends were 0 bases for V and 6 bases for J; bases not matched to a gene: 5. Here the CDR3 DNA reads TGTGCCACCAGCAGAGATTGGCGGGGGGGCGCCGGGGAGCTGTTTTTT. This codes for CATSRDWRGGAGELFF.

The V gene is TRBV5-1, the J gene TRBJ2-2; D gene unclear. V was pared by 0 bases and J by 6 bases, with 9 bases between. Germline assignment: CDR1 SGHRS and CDR2 YFSETQ. The CDR3 length is 14 residues. This chain's CDR3 is CASSLGLVAGELFF. CDR3 DNA: TGCGCCAGCAGCTTGGGGCTGGTGGCCGGGGAGCTGTTTTTT.

The rearrangement joins TRBV11-2 to TRBJ2-7, with D maybe TRBD1 (5 bases). This CDR3 is built from 14 residues. Germline V lookup: CDR1 SGHAT, CDR2 FQNNGV. V dropped 3 bases and J dropped 4 bases, with 13 bases sitting between them. The CDR3 DNA sequence: TGTGCCAGCAGCTTGAGTCAGGGATCATACGAGCAGTACTTC. Its protein product is CASSLSQGSYEQYF.

The CDR3 DNA follows: TGTGCCAGCAGCTTGGGAGGACTAAAGGAGACCCAGTACTTC. Translated, it gives CASSLGGLKETQYF. The chain employs TRBV5-6 and TRBJ2-5; D perhaps matches TRBD2 (6 bases). The V end was cut by 0 bases, the J end by 5 bases, with 11 bases between. In germline, CDR1 is SGHDT, CDR2 YYEEEE. The CDR3 is made up of 14 amino acids.

The chain is built from TRBV5-1 and TRBJ2-5, with D possibly being TRBD1 (5 bases). This CDR3 region has 12 residues. V shed 0 bases and J shed 12 bases, with 12 bases lying between them. Per the germline V gene, CDR1 is SGHRS and CDR2 is YFSETQ. The CDR3 protein is CASSLAGRAKYF. CDR3 nucleotide sequence: TGCGCCAGCAGCTTGGCGGGCAGGGCCAAGTACTTC.

The chain couples TRBV6-4 to TRBJ2-3, with a weak D call TRBD2 (7 bases). Trimming stripped 0 bases from V and 2 bases from J, with 12 bases between. From germline, CDR1 is MRHNA and CDR2 SNTAGT. This CDR3 comprises 16 residues. The CDR3 DNA reads as TGTGCCAGCAGTGACTCAGGGGGGGCGCACACAGATACGCAGTATTTT. Translating gives CASSDSGGAHTDTQYF.